Listed below are T cell receptor beta chains from one sample, sequenced in a study of PD-L1 blockade in urothelial cancer. Clones were sequenced by immunoSEQ multiplex PCR, and TCRdb holds only the in-frame ones, with some missing. The sample consists of about 36,000 clones, roughly 80% of them appearing once. The sequencing used PBMCs, collected around atezolizumab (anti-PD-L1) treatment. The receptors derive from a man aged 35 to 55 with urothelial cancer. CDR3s include the opening cysteine and the closing phenylalanine or tryptophan. A D gene is named only where the DNA matches it firmly. Clone size is shown for a subset of rows, as once, few, many or a class of expanded clone.

v_gene	d_gene	j_gene	abundance	CDR3nt	CDR3aa
TRBV5-1	-	TRBJ2-7	-	TGCGCCAGCAGCTTGGCAGGGCCCCCTTCCTACGAGCAGTACTTC	CASSLAGPPSYEQYF
TRBV6-5	-	TRBJ1-3	-	TGTGCCAGCAGTTCTCTGGGGAGGTCCTCTGGAAACACCATATATTTT	CASSSLGRSSGNTIYF
TRBV2	-	TRBJ1-4	-	TGTGCCAGCAGTCTCGTCGGGGCAACTAATGAAAAACTGTTTTTT	CASSLVGATNEKLFF
TRBV2	-	TRBJ1-1	-	TGTGCCAGCAGTGAAGAGAAGAGGGTCCGAGCTTTCTTT	CASSEEKRVRAFF
TRBV5-4	TRBD2	TRBJ2-1	-	TGTGCCAGCAGCTTCGGGCTAGCGGGATCATTGGGAGAGCAGTTCTTC	CASSFGLAGSLGEQFF
TRBV28	-	TRBJ1-1	-	TGTGCCACCAGACAAATCTCCTCGCACACTGAAGCTTTCTTT	CATRQISSHTEAFF
TRBV2	-	TRBJ1-5	few	TGTGCCAGCAGTGGGAGTATGGGTAATCAGCCCCAGCATTTT	CASSGSMGNQPQHF
TRBV19	TRBD1	TRBJ1-5	-	TGTGCCAGTAGACCGACCGGGACAGCTGAAAAAAATCAGCCCCAGCATTTT	CASRPTGTAEKNQPQHF
TRBV19	-	TRBJ1-1	-	TGTGCCAGTAGTATGAGGCGGAGTGGCAGCTCGAACACTGAAGCTTTCTTT	CASSMRRSGSSNTEAFF
TRBV27	TRBD2	TRBJ2-3	-	TGTGCCAGCACCTCCGGGCGGGGAGGGGATACGCAGTATTTT	CASTSGRGGDTQYF
TRBV7-6	TRBD1	TRBJ1-1	few	TGTGCCAGCAGCTTAATGGGACAGGGTGCCACTGAAGCTTTCTTT	CASSLMGQGATEAFF
TRBV6-1	-	TRBJ1-1	-	TGTGCCAGCAGTGAGCGGATTTGGAACACTGAAGCTTTCTTT	CASSERIWNTEAFF
TRBV9	TRBD1	TRBJ1-1	-	TGTGCCAGCAGCAGGGGCCGGACAGGGGGCGAAGCTTTCTTT	CASSRGRTGGEAFF
TRBV7-8	TRBD2	TRBJ2-7	-	TGTGCCAGCAGCTTAGAGACTAGCGGGAGCTGGTCCTCCTACGAGCAGTACTTC	CASSLETSGSWSSYEQYF
TRBV6-1	-	TRBJ2-1	once	TGTGCCAGCAGCCTAGGCGACCCCTACAATGAGCAGTTCTTC	CASSLGDPYNEQFF